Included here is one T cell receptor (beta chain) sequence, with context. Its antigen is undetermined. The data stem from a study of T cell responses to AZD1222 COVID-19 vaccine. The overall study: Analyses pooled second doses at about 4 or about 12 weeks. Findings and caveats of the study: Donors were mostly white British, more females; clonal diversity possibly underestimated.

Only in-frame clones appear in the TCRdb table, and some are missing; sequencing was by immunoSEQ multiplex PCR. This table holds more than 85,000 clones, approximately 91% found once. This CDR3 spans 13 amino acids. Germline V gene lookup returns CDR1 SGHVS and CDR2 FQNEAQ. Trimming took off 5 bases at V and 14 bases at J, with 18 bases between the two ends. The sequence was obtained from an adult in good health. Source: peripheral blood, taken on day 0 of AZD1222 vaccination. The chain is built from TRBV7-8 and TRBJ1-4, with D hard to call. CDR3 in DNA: TGTGCCAGCAGCATTCAGACACCATCAAGGCTGTTTTTT. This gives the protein CASSIQTPSRLFF.